The entry that follows covers one TCR beta chain sequence. Then a second PCR, running roughly 7 to 11 cycles, was carried out with a sample-barcoded 5' primer and a J-beta primer mix. TCRdb re-analysed the 5' RACE reads in MiXCR, keeping a single row per CDR3 protein. Among 550,000 to 650,000 distinct CDR3 sequences listed, roughly a quarter were seen once. After removal of 6 bases from V and 4 bases from J, the junction contained 10 bases not matched to a gene. This CDR3 has 15 amino acids. The entry originates in a study of blood T cells in healthy people across ages. The data were also submitted as part of a second study, on T cells of mothers and their children.

This chain joins TRBV12-3 or TRBV12-4 and TRBJ2-5; 8 nucleotides align to TRBD1. The sample comprised blood. The sequence derives from a boy aged 2 to 10 in good health. The CDR3 sequence: CASSLGQVAGETQYF. The CDR3 bases are TGTGCCAGCAGCCTGGGACAGGTCGCGGGAGAGACCCAGTACTTC.